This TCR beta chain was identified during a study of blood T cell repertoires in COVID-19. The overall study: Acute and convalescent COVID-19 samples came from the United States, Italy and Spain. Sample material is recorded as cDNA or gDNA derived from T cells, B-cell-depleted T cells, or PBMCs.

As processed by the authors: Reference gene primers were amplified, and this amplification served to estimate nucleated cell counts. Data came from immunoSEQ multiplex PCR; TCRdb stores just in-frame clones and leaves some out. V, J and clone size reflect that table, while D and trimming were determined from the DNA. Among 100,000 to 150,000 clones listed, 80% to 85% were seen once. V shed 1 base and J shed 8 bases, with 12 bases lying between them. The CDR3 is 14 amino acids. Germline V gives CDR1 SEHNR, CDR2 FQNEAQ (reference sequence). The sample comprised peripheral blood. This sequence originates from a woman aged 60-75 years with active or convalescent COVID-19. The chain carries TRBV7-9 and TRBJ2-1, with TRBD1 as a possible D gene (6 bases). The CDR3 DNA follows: TGTGCCAGCAGCTTAGAGATGGGGGCGGATGAGCAGTTCTTC. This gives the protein CASSLEMGADEQFF. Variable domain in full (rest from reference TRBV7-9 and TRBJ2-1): DTGVSQNPRHKITKRGQNVTFRCDPISEHNRLYWYRQTLGQGPEFLTYFQNEAQLEKSRLLSDRFSAERPKGSFSTLEIQRTEQGDSAMYLCASSLEMGADEQFFGPGTRLTVL.